The entry below describes one TCR beta chain. Its antigen is not identified. This record belongs to a study of vaccination effects on CD4 cells after COVID-19. On the study more broadly: Expansion with viral peptide pools was applied to antigen-specific CD4+ T cells by the ViraFEST assay prior to sequencing. After about 2 million PBMC were placed in each well, they were cultured with 10 IU/ml IL-2 and roughly 10 ug/ml peptides. Findings of the study overall: Only 1 of 255 vaccine-induced clones from healthy vaccinees cross-reacted with common cold coronaviruses.

TCRdb's copy holds only in-frame clones and misses some; the assay was immunoSEQ multiplex PCR. The sample lists approximately 61,000 clones, 78% occurring once. This CDR3 is 15 amino acids long. CDR1 is MDHEN, CDR2 SYDVKM, per germline. V dropped 4 bases and J dropped 3; count of bases not matched to a gene: 6. Scientists isolated CD4+ T cells after an approximately 10-day culture period ended. It was two doses of either the BNT162b2 or mRNA-1273 vaccine that participants received. The source material was CD4+ T cells from PBMCs cultured without peptide, sampled after COVID-19 vaccination. The chain has TRBV28 and TRBJ1-2; 9 positions match TRBD1. This TCR came from a human donor who received a COVID-19 vaccine. The CDR3 is CASSSGQGRYYGYTF. The CDR3 coding sequence is TGTGCCAGCAGTTCGGGACAGGGAAGGTACTATGGCTACACCTTC.